Listed below are T cell receptor beta chains from one sample, sequenced in a study of T cell responses to AZD1222 COVID-19 vaccine. Only in-frame clones appear in the TCRdb table, and some are missing; sequencing was by immunoSEQ multiplex PCR. The profile shows more than 140,000 clones, around nine tenths of them singletons. The sample was peripheral blood, taken on day 0 of AZD1222 vaccination. The receptor set was obtained from an adult in good health. Both conserved end residues are part of each CDR3. D genes are given only for firm matches. Clone size appears in some rows only: once, few, many, or a class for an expanded clone.

J,D,V,size,CDR3,DNA
TRBJ2-7,TRBD1,TRBV4-1,once,CASSQGDRPYEQYF,TGCGCCAGCAGCCAAGGGGACAGACCCTACGAGCAGTACTTC
TRBJ1-4,-,TRBV28,-,CASSSSEREKLFF,TGTGCCAGCAGTTCCTCTGAAAGGGAAAAACTGTTTTTT
TRBJ2-7,-,TRBV2,-,CASLRWDLRGGYEQYF,TGTGCCAGCCTCCGTTGGGACTTAAGGGGGGGTTACGAGCAGTACTTC
TRBJ2-1,TRBD2,TRBV30,-,CAWRAFRDYYNEQFF,TGTGCCTGGAGAGCCTTCCGGGACTACTACAATGAGCAGTTCTTC
TRBJ2-2,-,TRBV15,-,CATSRDPGGMGELFF,TGTGCCACCAGCAGAGATCCGGGGGGCATGGGGGAGCTGTTTTTT
TRBJ2-7,TRBD2,TRBV5-4,-,CASSLGEGKPYEQYF,TGTGCCAGCAGCTTGGGGGAGGGGAAACCCTACGAGCAGTACTTC
TRBJ2-7,-,TRBV19,-,CASSPGTLYEQYF,TGTGCCAGTAGCCCCGGGACACTCTACGAGCAGTACTTC
TRBJ2-5,TRBD2,TRBV10-3,-,CAISESGLAGGETQYF,TGTGCCATCAGTGAGTCGGGACTAGCGGGAGGAGAGACCCAGTACTTC
TRBJ2-2,-,TRBV30,-,CAWRPGTEHGELFF,TGTGCCTGGAGACCTGGGACTGAGCACGGGGAGCTGTTTTTT
TRBJ2-7,-,TRBV11-3,-,CASSEGSYEQYF,TGTGCCAGCAGCGAGGGATCCTACGAGCAGTACTTC
TRBJ1-2,-,TRBV7-2,-,CASSLKSRTDRSYGYTF,TGTGCCAGCAGCTTAAAGTCCCGGACCGATCGTAGCTATGGCTACACCTTC
TRBJ1-2,-,TRBV2,once,CASSARAGYGYTF,TGTGCCAGCAGTGCCAGGGCGGGGTACGGCTACACCTTC
TRBJ1-5,TRBD1,TRBV19,-,CASSIETGAQPQHF,TGTGCCAGTAGTATCGAGACAGGGGCTCAGCCCCAGCATTTT